The entry below describes one T cell receptor beta chain. Its antigen is not known. The sample comes from a study of CD8+CD57+ T cells in acquired aplastic anemia. Study information: An average of roughly 3 ug of DNA was obtained from sorted CD4+ and CD8+ cells.

The CDR3 is made up of 16 amino acids. V was clipped by 3 bases and J by 0 bases, with 12 bases between them. TCR beta VDJ and CDR3 profiles were obtained from a genomic DNA template. TCRdb re-called the reads with MiXCR, one entry per CDR3 protein. The sample lists some 150,000 distinct CDR3 sequences; 35% to 50% were seen once. Findings and limits, study-wide: Patients and controls had in common approximately 29 CD8+ CDR3 sequences. Controls did not differ significantly from patients in CD8+ Simpson's diversity.

This TCR derives from a human donor in good health, serving as a control. Input material: sorted CD4+, CD8+, or CD8+CD57+ T cells (not recorded which) from PBMCs. V usage is TRBV12-3 or TRBV12-4 and J usage is TRBJ2-1; a possible D gene is TRBD1 (6 bases). Written as DNA, the CDR3 is TGTGCCAGCAGTTTTTTCAGGGGCAGCTCCTACAATGAGCAGTTCTTC. Its protein product is CASSFFRGSSYNEQFF.